Listed here is a single TCR beta chain. Only in-frame clones appear in the TCRdb table, and some are missing; sequencing was by immunoSEQ multiplex PCR. The repertoire holds almost 95,000 clones, with 90% as singletons. This entry comes from a study of control samples from healthy donors and cancer patients. The CDR3 extends over 13 amino acids. V lost 8 bases and J lost 10, with 17 bases in between. Per the germline V gene, CDR1 is MNHEY and CDR2 is SVGAGI. The TCR originated in a woman aged 18-30 years in good health. Sequenced material: blood. V is TRBV6-5 and J is TRBJ1-4; a possible D gene is TRBD1 (6 bases). CDR3 in amino acids: CASAGAQPGKLFF. The CDR3 DNA reads as TGTGCCAGCGCAGGGGCCCAGCCCGGAAAACTGTTTTTT.